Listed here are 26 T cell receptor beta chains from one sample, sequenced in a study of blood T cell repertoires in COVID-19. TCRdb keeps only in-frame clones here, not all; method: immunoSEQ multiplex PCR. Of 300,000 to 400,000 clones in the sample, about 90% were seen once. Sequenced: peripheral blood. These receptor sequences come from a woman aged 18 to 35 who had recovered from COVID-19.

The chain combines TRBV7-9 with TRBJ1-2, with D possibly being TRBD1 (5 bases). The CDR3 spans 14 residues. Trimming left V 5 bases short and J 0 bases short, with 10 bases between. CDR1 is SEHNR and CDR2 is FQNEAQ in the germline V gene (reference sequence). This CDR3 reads CASSGGATNYGYTF. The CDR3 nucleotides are TGTGCCAGCAGCGGCGGGGCTACTAACTATGGCTACACCTTC.

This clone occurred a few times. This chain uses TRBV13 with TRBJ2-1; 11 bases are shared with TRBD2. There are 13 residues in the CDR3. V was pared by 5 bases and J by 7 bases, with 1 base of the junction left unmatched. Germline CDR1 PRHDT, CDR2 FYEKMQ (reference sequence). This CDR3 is CASSRTSGNEQFF. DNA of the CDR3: TGTGCCAGCAGCCGGACTAGCGGGAATGAGCAGTTCTTC.

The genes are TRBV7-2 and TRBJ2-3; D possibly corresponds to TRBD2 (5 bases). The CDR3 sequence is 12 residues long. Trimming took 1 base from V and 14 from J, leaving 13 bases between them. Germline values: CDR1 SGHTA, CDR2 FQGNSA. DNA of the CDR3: TGTGCCAGCAGCTTAGACTACACTAGTCTGTATTTT. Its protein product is CASSLDYTSLYF.

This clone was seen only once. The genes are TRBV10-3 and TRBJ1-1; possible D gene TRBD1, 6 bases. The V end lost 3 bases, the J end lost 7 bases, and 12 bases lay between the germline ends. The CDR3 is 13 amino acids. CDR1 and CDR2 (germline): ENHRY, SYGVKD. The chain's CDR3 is CAISDDPTGEAFF. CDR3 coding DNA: TGTGCCATCAGTGACGATCCGACAGGTGAAGCTTTCTTT.

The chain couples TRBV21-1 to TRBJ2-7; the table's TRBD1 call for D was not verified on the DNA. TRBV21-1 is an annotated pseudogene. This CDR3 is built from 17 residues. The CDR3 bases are TGTGCCAGCAGCAAAAAAGAACAGAACAGGGCTAGATACGAGCAGTACGTC. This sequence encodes CASSKKEQNRARYEQYV.

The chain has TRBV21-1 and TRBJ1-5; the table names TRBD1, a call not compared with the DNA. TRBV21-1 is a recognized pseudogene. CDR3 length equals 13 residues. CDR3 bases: TGTGCCAGCATCAGGCAGGGTGGACAGCCCCAGCATTTT. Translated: CASIRQGGQPQHF.

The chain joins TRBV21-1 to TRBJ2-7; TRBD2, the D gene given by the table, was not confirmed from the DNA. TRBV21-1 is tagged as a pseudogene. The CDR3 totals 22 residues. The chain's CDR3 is CASSKEGRDSDLAGDQTYEQYV. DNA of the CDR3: TGTGCCAGCAGCAAAGAGGGCAGGGACAGTGATCTAGCGGGAGATCAAACCTACGAGCAGTACGTC.

CDR3 loop: CASSESNGRPGELFF. The CDR3 region has the DNA TGTGCCAGCAGTGAATCTAACGGGAGGCCCGGGGAGCTGTTTTTT. The V call is TRBV25-1, the J call TRBJ2-2; 7 nucleotides line up with TRBD2. CDR3 length: 15 amino acids. V shed 1 base and J 6 bases; nucleotides not matched to a gene: 5. CDR1 MGHDK and CDR2 SYGVNS come from the germline V gene.

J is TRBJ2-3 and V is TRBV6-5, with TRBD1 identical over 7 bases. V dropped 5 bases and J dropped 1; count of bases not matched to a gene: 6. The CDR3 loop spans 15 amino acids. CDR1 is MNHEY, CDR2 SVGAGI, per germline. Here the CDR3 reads CASSRWTGRTDTQYF. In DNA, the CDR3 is TGTGCCAGCAGTCGTTGGACAGGACGCACAGATACGCAGTATTTT.

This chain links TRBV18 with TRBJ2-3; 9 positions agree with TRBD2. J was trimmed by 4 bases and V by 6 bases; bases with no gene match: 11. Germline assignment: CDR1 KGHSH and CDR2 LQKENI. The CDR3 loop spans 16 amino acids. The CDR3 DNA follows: TGTGCCAGCTCCCCGGTTAGCGGGAGCTTCGCAGATACGCAGTATTTT. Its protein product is CASSPVSGSFADTQYF.

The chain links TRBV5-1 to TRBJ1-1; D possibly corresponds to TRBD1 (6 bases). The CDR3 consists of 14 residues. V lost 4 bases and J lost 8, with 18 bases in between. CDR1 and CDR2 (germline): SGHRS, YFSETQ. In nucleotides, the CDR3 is TGCGCCAGCAGCATAATGACAGGAAGCGCCGAAGCTTTCTTT. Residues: CASSIMTGSAEAFF.

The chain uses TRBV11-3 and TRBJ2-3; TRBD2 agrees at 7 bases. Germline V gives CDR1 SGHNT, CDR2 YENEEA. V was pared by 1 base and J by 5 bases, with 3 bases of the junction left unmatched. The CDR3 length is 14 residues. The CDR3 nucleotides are TGTGCCAGCAGCTTAGCCTTAGCGGGAGATACGCAGTATTTT. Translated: CASSLALAGDTQYF.

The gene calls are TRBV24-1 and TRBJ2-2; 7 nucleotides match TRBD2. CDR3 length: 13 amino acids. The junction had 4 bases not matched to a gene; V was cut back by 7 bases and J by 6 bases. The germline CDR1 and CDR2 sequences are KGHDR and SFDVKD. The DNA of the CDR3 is TGTGCCACCAGGAGGACTAGGGCCGGGGAGCTGTTTTTT. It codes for CATRRTRAGELFF.

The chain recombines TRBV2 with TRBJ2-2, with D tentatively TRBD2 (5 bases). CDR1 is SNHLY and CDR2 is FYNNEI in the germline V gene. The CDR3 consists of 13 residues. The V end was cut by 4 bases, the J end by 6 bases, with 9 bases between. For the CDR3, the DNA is TGTGCCAGCAGTGCCACTAGAGCCGGGGAGCTGTTTTTT. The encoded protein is CASSATRAGELFF.

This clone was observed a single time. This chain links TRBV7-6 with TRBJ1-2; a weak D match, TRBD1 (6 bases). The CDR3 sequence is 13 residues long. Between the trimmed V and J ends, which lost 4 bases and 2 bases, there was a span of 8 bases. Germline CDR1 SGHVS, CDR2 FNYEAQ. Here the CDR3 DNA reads TGTGCCAGCAGCTCTGGACAGAACTATGGCTACACCTTC. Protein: CASSSGQNYGYTF.

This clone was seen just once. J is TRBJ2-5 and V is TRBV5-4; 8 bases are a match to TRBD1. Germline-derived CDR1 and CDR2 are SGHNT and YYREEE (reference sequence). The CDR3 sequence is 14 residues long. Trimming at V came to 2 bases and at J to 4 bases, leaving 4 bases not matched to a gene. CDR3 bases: TGTGCCAGCAGCTTTCAGGGGGCGGGAGAGACCCAGTACTTC. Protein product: CASSFQGAGETQYF.

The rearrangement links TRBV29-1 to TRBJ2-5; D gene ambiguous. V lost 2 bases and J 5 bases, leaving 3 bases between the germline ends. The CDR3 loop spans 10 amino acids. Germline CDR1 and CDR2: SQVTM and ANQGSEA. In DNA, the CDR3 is TGCAGCGTTGAACGGGAGACCCAGTACTTC. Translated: CSVERETQYF.

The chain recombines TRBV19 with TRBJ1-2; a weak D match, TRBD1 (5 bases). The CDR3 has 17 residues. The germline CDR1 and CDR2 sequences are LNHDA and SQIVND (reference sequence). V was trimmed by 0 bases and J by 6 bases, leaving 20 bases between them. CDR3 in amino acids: CASSIDHIQGGRNGYTF. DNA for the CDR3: TGTGCCAGTAGTATAGATCACATCCAGGGAGGGCGTAATGGCTACACCTTC.

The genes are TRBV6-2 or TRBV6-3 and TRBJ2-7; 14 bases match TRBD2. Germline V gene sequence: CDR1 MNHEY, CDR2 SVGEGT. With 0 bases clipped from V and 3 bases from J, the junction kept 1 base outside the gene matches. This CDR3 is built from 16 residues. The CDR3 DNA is TGTGCCAGCAGTTACTCAGGACTAGCGGGAGGCTACGAGCAGTACGTC. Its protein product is CASSYSGLAGGYEQYV.

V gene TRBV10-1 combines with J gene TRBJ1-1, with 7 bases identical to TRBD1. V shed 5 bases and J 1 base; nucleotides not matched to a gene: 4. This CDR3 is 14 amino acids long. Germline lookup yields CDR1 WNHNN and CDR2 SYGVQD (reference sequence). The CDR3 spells CASSYGTANTEAFF. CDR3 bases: TGCGCCAGCAGTTACGGGACAGCGAACACTGAAGCTTTCTTT.

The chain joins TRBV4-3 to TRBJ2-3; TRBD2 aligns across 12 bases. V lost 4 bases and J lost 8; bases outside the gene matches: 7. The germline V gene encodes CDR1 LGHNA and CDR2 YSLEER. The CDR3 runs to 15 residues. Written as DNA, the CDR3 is TGCGCCAGCAGCCTGACTAGCGGGAGATACGGTACGCAGTATTTT. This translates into CASSLTSGRYGTQYF.

CDR3: CASSESTTRNSPLHF. DNA for the CDR3: TGTGCCAGCAGTGAGTCTACCACCCGCAATTCACCCCTCCACTTT. The gene calls are TRBV2 and TRBJ1-6; no clear D gene. Germline V gene sequence: CDR1 SNHLY, CDR2 FYNNEI. This CDR3 is 15 amino acids long. With 3 bases removed from V and 7 bases from J, the gap between germline ends came to 13 bases.

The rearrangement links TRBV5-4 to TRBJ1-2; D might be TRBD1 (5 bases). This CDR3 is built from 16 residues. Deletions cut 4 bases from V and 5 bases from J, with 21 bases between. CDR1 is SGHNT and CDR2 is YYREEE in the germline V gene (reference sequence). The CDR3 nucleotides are TGTGCCAGCAGCCCGTCCCCGGCTTATGGGGGGTATGGCTACACCTTC. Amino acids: CASSPSPAYGGYGYTF. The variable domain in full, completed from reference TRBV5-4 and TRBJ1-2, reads ETGVTQSPTHLIKTRGQQVTLRCSSQSGHNTVSWYQQALGQGPQFIFQYYREEENGRGNFPPRFSGLQFPNYSSELNVNALELDDSALYLCASSPSPAYGGYGYTFGSGTRLTVV.

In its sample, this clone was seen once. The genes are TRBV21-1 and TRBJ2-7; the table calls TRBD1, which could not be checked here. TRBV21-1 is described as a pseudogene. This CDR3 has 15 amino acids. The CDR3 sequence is CASSPKRGLAYEQYV. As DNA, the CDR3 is TGTGCCAGCAGCCCGAAGAGGGGGCTAGCCTACGAGCAGTACGTC.

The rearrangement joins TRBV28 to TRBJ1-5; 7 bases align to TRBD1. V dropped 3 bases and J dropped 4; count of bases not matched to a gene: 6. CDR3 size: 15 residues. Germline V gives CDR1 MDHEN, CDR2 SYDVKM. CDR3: CASSFGVRGNQPQHF. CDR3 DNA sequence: TGTGCCAGCAGTTTTGGTGTCAGGGGGAATCAGCCCCAGCATTTT.

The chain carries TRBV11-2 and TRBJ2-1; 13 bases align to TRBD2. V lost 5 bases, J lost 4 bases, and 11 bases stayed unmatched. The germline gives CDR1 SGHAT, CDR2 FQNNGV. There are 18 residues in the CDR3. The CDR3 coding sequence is TGTGCCAGCAGCCCCGAAGCACCGGGACTAGCGGGATACAATGAGCAGTTCTTC. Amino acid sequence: CASSPEAPGLAGYNEQFF.